The 18 T cell receptor beta chains below were found in one sample sequenced in a study of blood T cells in healthy people across ages. Next came a second PCR, run for about 6 to 12 cycles, which used a sample-barcoded 5' primer along with a J-beta primer mix. TCRdb recomputed calls from the 5' RACE reads with MiXCR, one row per CDR3 protein. Seen here are about 800,000 distinct CDR3 sequences, more than 20% observed once, and the top ten hold under 4.5%. This same sample was also taken into another study, of T cells of mothers and their children.

Sequencing input: blood. The origin of the receptors is a boy younger than 18 in good health.

The chain joins TRBV7-2 to TRBJ1-6; D gene ambiguous. The V gene lost 7 bases and the J gene lost 2 bases, with 15 bases spanning the gap. The CDR3 extends over 16 amino acids. Germline V lookup: CDR1 SGHTA, CDR2 FQGNSA. The DNA for the CDR3 is TGTGCCAGCAACAAAGAGGCAGAGGCCTATAATTCACCCCTCCACTTT. Translating gives CASNKEAEAYNSPLHF.

The chain joins TRBV12-3 or TRBV12-4 to TRBJ1-1, with a possible D match to TRBD1 (5 bases). V dropped 7 bases and J dropped 1 base, with 16 bases sitting between them. This CDR3 is 15 amino acids long. DNA for the CDR3: TGTGCCAGCACTACGGGACGAGATGAGAACACTGAAGCTTTCTTT. Amino acid sequence: CASTTGRDENTEAFF.

This clonotype occurred a few times. The chain recombines TRBV7-2 with TRBJ2-5, with D possibly matching TRBD1 (6 bases). Trimming left V 5 bases short and J 6 bases short, with 16 bases between. The CDR3 runs to 14 residues. The germline CDR1 and CDR2 sequences are SGHTA and FQGNSA. In nucleotides, the CDR3 is TGTGCCAGCAGCCTAAATCAGGGGTCAAAGACCCAGTACTTC. Protein sequence: CASSLNQGSKTQYF.

On this clonotype: Germline is not matched at one junction end, which may reflect a read error. This sequence joins TRBV7-2 and TRBJ2-5; a weak D match, TRBD1 (6 bases). The CDR3 totals 14 residues. The germline V gene has CDR1 SGHTA and CDR2 FQGNSA. CDR3 nucleotide sequence: TGTGCCAGCAGCTTAATCGCCGAGGGGGAGACCCGGTACTTC. Translating gives CASSLIAEGETRYF.

This clonotype was recorded a few times. The chain recombines TRBV29-1 with TRBJ2-3; a possible D gene is TRBD2 (7 bases). Trimming cost V 8 bases and J 7 bases, with 25 bases left between them. The CDR3 length is 15 residues. Looked up from germline, CDR1 is SQVTM and CDR2 is ANQGSEA. The CDR3 protein is CSLRGGLFHPNTQYF. The CDR3 DNA is TGCAGCCTCCGAGGGGGACTATTCCATCCAAATACGCAGTATTTT.

This chain links TRBV10-3 with TRBJ2-1, with D uncertain. CDR1 ENHRY and CDR2 SYGVKD come from the germline V gene. This CDR3 is 13 amino acids long. Between the trimmed V and J ends, which lost 4 bases and 4 bases, there was a span of 8 bases. The CDR3 loop reads CAISVPGYNEQFF. DNA for the CDR3: TGTGCCATCAGTGTCCCAGGATACAATGAGCAGTTCTTC.

This chain connects TRBV4-1 to TRBJ1-6, with 7 nucleotides matching TRBD1. Germline CDR1 MGHRA, CDR2 YSYEKL. With 0 bases clipped from V and 10 bases from J, the junction kept 9 bases outside the gene matches. The CDR3 has 16 amino acids. The CDR3 loop reads CASSQEGGPLGSPLHF. CDR3 DNA sequence: TGCGCCAGCAGCCAAGAAGGGGGCCCTCTGGGATCACCCCTCCACTTT.

The gene calls are TRBV9 and TRBJ2-7, with 8 bases that match TRBD1. The length of the CDR3 is 14 residues. Germline V gives CDR1 SGDLS, CDR2 YYNGEE. The J segment lost 3 bases and the V segment lost 3 bases, leaving 5 bases of the junction unmatched. CDR3 nucleotides: TGTGCCAGCAGCGCTACGACAGGGGTCTACGAGCAGTACTTC. This codes for CASSATTGVYEQYF.

Turning to this clonotype: An end of the junction does not agree with germline; a read error may underlie this. The chain is built from TRBV18 and TRBJ2-1; the D gene is possibly TRBD2 (6 bases). The J call may be in error: the DNA end matches TRBJ2-5 better. CDR1 is KGHSH and CDR2 is LQKENI in the germline V gene. The CDR3 runs 15 residues. This CDR3 is CVSSRSGSPGETQYF. DNA for the CDR3: TGTGTCAGCTCACGATCCGGGAGCCCCGGGGAGACCCAGTACTTC.

The sample holds many counts of this clonotype. This chain connects TRBV7-2 to TRBJ2-4; tentatively, D is TRBD1 (5 bases). The CDR3 loop spans 15 amino acids. V was shortened by 5 bases and J by 2 bases, with 13 bases between the two germline ends. Germline CDR1 and CDR2: SGHTA and FQGNSA. The CDR3 protein is CASSPRGLSKNIQYF. In DNA form, the CDR3 reads TGTGCCAGCAGCCCTAGGGGCCTCTCCAAAAACATTCAGTACTTC.

This clonotype was seen more than once but under ten times. The rearrangement joins TRBV12-3 or TRBV12-4 to TRBJ1-1, with D maybe TRBD1 (6 bases). The CDR3 is 14 residues long. With 1 base removed from V and 6 bases from J, the gap between germline ends came to 12 bases. The CDR3 nucleotides are TGTGCCAGCAGTTTAGTGTCCACAGGGTCTGAAGCTTTCTTT. Its protein product is CASSLVSTGSEAFF.

This clonotype has a handful of counts. The chain combines TRBV12-3 or TRBV12-4 with TRBJ1-4, with D tentatively TRBD1 (5 bases). This CDR3 is built from 14 residues. V was cut by 3 bases and J by 6 bases, with 11 bases left in between. As DNA, the CDR3 is TGTGCCAGCAGTTTCTGGGGGGATGATGAAAAACTGTTTTTT. Its translation: CASSFWGDDEKLFF.

The chain recombines TRBV6-6 with TRBJ1-2; D is unresolved. V lost 7 bases and J lost 4, with 13 bases in between. In germline, CDR1 is MNHNY, CDR2 SVGAGI (reference sequence). CDR3 length: 13 residues. The CDR3 nucleotides are TGTGCCAGCAAGGAACTATTAGGCTATGGCTACACCTTC. Its protein is CASKELLGYGYTF.

The CDR3 protein is CASSATGTDLYEQYF. The CDR3 nucleotides are TGTGCCAGCAGTGCGACCGGGACGGACCTCTACGAGCAGTACTTC. The chain employs TRBV12-3 or TRBV12-4 and TRBJ2-7, with D possibly being TRBD1 or TRBD2 (5 bases each). V was pared by 5 bases and J by 3 bases, with 17 bases between. The CDR3 length is 15 residues.

This CDR3 reads CASRPDRAEFWVLTF. The DNA of the CDR3 is TGTGCCAGCAGACCAGACAGGGCGGAGTTTTGGGTCCTGACTTTC. The chain employs TRBV6-5 and TRBJ2-6, with 7 bases that match TRBD1. The CDR3 sequence is 15 residues long. V trimming: 6 bases; J trimming: 13 bases; junction bases outside the gene matches: 15. Germline CDR1 MNHEY, CDR2 SVGAGI.

This clonotype has only a few counts. This chain joins TRBV4-3 and TRBJ1-1, with unresolved D. In germline, CDR1 is LGHNA, CDR2 YSLEER. V was cut by 1 base and J by 1 base, with 10 bases left in between. This CDR3 is built from 15 residues. CDR3 amino acids: CASSQVGRKNTEAFF. The CDR3 nucleotides read TGCGCCAGCAGCCAAGTAGGACGGAAGAACACTGAAGCTTTCTTT.

The table lists this clonotype with a few counts. The V gene is TRBV9, the J gene TRBJ2-5; 9 bases line up with TRBD2. With the DNA end fitting TRBJ2-1 better, the J assignment may be wrong. Germline V lookup: CDR1 SGDLS, CDR2 YYNGEE. The CDR3 loop spans 16 amino acids. The CDR3 DNA sequence: TGTGCCAGCAGCGTAGGAGGGACTAGCATCTTCAATGAGCAGTTCTTC. As protein: CASSVGGTSIFNEQFF.

This clonotype occurred a few times. This chain connects TRBV11-2 to TRBJ2-4; possibly TRBD2 for D (6 bases). Germline lookup yields CDR1 SGHAT and CDR2 FQNNGV. There are 18 residues in the CDR3. V dropped 1 base and J dropped 0 bases, with 16 bases sitting between them. Written as DNA, the CDR3 is TGTGCCAGCAGCTTAGGTAGGATAGCGGAGTTAGCCAAAAACATTCAGTACTTC. This encodes CASSLGRIAELAKNIQYF.